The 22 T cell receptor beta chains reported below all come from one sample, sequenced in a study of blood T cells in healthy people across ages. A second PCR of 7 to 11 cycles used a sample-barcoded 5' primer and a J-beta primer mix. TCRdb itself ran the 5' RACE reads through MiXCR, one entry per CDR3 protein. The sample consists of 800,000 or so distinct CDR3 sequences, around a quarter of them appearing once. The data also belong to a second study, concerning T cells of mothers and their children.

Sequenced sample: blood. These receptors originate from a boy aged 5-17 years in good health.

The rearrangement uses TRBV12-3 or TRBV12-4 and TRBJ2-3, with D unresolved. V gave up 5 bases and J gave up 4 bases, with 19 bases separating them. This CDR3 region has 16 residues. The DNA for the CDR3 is TGTGCCAGCAGTGAAAGTCCCCTACGTCCCCCAGATACGCAGTATTTT. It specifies CASSESPLRPPDTQYF.

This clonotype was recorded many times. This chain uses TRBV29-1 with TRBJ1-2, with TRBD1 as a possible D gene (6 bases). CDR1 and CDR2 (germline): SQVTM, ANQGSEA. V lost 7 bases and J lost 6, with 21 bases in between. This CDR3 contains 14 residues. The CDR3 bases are TGCAGCGCGGCTCTCGGGGACAAATTAGATGGCTACACCTTC. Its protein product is CSAALGDKLDGYTF.

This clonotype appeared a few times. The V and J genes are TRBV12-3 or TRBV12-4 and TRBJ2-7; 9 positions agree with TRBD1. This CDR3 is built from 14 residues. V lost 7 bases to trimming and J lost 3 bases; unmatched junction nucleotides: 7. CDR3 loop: CASTDNRGLYEQYF. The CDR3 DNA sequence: TGTGCCAGCACTGATAACAGGGGGCTCTACGAGCAGTACTTC.

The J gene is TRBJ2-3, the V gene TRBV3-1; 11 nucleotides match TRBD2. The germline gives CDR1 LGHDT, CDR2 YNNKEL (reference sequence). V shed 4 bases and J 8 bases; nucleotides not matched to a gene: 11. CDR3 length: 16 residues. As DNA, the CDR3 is TGTGCCAGCAGCCTCCCGACTAGCGGGACCCCAGGTACGCAGTATTTT. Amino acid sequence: CASSLPTSGTPGTQYF.

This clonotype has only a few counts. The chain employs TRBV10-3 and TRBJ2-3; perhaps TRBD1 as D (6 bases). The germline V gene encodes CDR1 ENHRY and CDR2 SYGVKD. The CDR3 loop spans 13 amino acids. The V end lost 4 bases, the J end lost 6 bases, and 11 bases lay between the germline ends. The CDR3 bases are TGTGCCATCAGTGTGAAGGGGGTGGATACGCAGTATTTT. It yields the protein CAISVKGVDTQYF.

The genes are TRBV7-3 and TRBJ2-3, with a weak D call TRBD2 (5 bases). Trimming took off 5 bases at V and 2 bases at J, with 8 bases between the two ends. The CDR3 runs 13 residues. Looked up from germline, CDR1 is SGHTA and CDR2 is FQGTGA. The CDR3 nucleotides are TGTGCCAGCAGCGAGGGATTCACAGATACGCAGTATTTT. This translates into CASSEGFTDTQYF. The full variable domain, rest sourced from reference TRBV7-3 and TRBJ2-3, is GAGVSQTPSNKVTEKGKYVELRCDPISGHTALYWYRQSLGQGPEFLIYFQGTGAADDSGLPNDRFFAVRPEGSVSTLKIQRTERGDSAVYLCASSEGFTDTQYFGPGTRLTVL.

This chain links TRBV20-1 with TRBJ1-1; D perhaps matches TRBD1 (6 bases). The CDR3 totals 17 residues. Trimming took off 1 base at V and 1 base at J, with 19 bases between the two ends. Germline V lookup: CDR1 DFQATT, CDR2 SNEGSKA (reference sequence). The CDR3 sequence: CSARALRQVRQNTEAFF. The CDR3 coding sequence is TGCAGTGCTAGAGCTCTACGACAGGTTAGGCAGAACACTGAAGCTTTCTTT.

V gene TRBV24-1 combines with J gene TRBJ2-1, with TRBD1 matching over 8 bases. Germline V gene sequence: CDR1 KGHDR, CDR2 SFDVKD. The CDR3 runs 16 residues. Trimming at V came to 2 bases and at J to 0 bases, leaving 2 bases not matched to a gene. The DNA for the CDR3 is TGTGCCACCAGTGATTCTGACAGGGGCTCCTACAATGAGCAGTTCTTC. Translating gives CATSDSDRGSYNEQFF.

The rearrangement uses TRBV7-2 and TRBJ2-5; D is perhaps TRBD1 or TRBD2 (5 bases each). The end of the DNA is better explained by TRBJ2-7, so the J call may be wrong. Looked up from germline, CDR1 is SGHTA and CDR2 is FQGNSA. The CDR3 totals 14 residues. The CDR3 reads CASSQRPGPYEQYF. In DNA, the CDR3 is TGTGCCAGCAGCCAACGACCGGGACCCTACGAGCAGTACTTC.

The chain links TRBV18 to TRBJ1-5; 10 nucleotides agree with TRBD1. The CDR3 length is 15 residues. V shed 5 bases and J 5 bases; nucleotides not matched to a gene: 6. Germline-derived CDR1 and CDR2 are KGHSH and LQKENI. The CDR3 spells CASSMGTGAHQPQHF. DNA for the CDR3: TGTGCCAGCTCAATGGGGACAGGGGCCCATCAGCCCCAGCATTTT.

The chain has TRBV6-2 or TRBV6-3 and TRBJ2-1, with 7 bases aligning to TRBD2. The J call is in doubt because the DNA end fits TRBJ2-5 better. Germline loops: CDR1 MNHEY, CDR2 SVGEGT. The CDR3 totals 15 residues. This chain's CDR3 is CASSPQSGNGQTQYF. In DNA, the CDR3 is TGTGCCAGCAGTCCCCAAAGCGGGAATGGGCAGACCCAGTACTTC.

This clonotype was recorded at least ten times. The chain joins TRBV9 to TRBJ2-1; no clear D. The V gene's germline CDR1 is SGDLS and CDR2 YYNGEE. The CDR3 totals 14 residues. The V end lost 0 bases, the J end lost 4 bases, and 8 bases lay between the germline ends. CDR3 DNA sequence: TGTGCCAGCAGCGTAGGGCGGATTTACAATGAGCAGTTCTTC. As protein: CASSVGRIYNEQFF. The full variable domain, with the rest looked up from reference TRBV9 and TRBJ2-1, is DSGVTQTPKHLITATGQRVTLRCSPRSGDLSVYWYQQSLDQGLQFLIQYYNGEERAKGNILERFSAQQFPDLHSELNLSSLELGDSALYFCASSVGRIYNEQFFGPGTRLTVL.

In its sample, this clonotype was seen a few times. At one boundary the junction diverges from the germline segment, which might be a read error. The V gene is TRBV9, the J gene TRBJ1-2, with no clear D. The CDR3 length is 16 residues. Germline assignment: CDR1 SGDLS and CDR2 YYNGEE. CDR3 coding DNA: TGTGCCATCAGCGTAGCCCCCTCCCGTAGGCAGGCTGGCTACACCTTC. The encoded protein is CAISVAPSRRQAGYTF.

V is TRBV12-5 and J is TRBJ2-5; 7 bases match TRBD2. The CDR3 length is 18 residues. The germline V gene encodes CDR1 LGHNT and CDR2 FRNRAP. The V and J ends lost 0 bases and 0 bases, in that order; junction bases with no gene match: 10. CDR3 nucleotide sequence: TGTGCTAGTGGTTTGGTAAATGGGGGGGTCCCCAACCAAGAGACCCAGTACTTC. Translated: CASGLVNGGVPNQETQYF.

DNA of the CDR3: TGTGCCAGCAGTTTGGTGGGGGGCACCCACCCCGGGGAGCTGTTTTTT. Translated: CASSLVGGTHPGELFF. The chain carries TRBV12-3 or TRBV12-4 and TRBJ2-2; either TRBD1 or TRBD2 may supply D (6 bases each). The CDR3 contains 16 residues. Trimming stripped 3 bases from V and 6 bases from J, with 17 bases between.

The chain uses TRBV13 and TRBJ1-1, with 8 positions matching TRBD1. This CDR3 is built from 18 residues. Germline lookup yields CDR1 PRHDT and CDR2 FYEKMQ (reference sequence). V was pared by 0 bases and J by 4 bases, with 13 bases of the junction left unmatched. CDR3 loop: CASSLGYELTGASTEAFF. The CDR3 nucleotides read TGTGCCAGCAGCTTAGGCTACGAACTGACAGGGGCGAGCACTGAAGCTTTCTTT.

The DNA of the CDR3 is TGTGCCAGCAGTTACGGCGGAGGGAGCGAAAAACTGTTTTTT. Translated, it gives CASSYGGGSEKLFF. The rearrangement joins TRBV6-6 to TRBJ1-4; no definite D call. The germline gives CDR1 MNHNY, CDR2 SVGAGI (reference sequence). Trimming pared 2 bases from V and 8 bases from J, leaving 12 bases between. The CDR3 loop spans 14 amino acids.

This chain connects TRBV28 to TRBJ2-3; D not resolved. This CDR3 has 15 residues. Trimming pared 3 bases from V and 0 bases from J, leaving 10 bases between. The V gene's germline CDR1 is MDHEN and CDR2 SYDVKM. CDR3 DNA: TGTGCCAGCAGTTTTCGGTTCCCTAGCACAGATACGCAGTATTTT. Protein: CASSFRFPSTDTQYF.

The CDR3 nucleotides read TGTGCCAGCAGTTTACAGGGGACTTCTAGCACAGATACGCAGTATTTT. This gives the protein CASSLQGTSSTDTQYF. The chain is built from TRBV7-2 and TRBJ2-3; possibly TRBD1 for D (7 bases). The length of the CDR3 is 16 residues. The V end was cut by 6 bases, the J end by 0 bases, with 16 bases between. CDR1 is SGHTA and CDR2 is FQGNSA in the germline V gene.

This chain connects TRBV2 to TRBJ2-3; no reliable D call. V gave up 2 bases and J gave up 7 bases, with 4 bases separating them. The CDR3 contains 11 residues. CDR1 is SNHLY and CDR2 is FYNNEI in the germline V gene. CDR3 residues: CASSELYTQYF. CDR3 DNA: TGTGCCAGCAGTGAACTATATACGCAGTATTTT.

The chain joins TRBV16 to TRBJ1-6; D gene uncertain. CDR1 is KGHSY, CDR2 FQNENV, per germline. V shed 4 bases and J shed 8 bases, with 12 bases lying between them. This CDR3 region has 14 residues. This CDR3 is CASSRDPQYSPLHF. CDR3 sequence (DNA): TGTGCCAGCAGCCGGGATCCGCAATATTCACCCCTCCACTTT.

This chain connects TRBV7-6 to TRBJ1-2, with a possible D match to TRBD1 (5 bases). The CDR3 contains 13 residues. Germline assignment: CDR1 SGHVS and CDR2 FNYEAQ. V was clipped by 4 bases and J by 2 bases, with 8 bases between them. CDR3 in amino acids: CASSSQVNYGYTF. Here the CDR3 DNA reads TGTGCCAGCAGCTCACAGGTGAACTATGGCTACACCTTC.